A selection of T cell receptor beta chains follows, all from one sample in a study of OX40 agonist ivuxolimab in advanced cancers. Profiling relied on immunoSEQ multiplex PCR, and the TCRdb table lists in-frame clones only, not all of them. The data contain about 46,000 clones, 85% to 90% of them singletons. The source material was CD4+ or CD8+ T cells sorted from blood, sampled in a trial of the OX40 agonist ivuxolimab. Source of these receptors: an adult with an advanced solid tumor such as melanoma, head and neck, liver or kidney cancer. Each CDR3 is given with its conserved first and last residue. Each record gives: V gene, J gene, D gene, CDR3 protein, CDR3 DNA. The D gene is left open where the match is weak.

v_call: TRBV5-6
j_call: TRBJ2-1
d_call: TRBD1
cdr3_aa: CASSLGRGHLNEQFF
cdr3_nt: TGTGCCAGCAGCTTGGGCAGGGGGCACCTCAATGAGCAGTTCTTC

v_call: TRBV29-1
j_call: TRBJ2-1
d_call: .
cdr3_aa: CSVEKGNEQFF
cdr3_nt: TGCAGCGTTGAGAAGGGGAATGAGCAGTTCTTC

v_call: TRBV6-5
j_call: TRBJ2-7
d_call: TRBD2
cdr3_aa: CASSYTPGLAVSEQYF
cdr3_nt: TGTGCCAGCAGTTACACCCCGGGACTAGCCGTTAGCGAGCAGTACTTC

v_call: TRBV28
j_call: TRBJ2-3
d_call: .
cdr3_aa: CASSSGGSSTDTQYF
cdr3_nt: TGTGCCAGCAGTTCGGGCGGTTCTAGCACAGATACGCAGTATTTT

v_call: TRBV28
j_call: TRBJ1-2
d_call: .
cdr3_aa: CASSSPGEISYGYTF
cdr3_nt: TGTGCCAGCAGTTCCCCGGGGGAGATTAGCTATGGCTACACCTTC

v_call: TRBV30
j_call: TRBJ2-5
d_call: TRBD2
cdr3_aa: CAWKWRGGGTQYF
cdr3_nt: TGTGCCTGGAAATGGCGGGGGGGTGGGACCCAGTACTTC

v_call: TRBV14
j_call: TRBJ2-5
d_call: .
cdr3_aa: CASSQGPSLRETQYF
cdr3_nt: TGTGCCAGCAGCCAAGGCCCTAGCTTGAGAGAGACCCAGTACTTC

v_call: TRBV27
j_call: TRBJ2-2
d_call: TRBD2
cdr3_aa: CASSPVAGGTGELFF
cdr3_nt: TGTGCCAGCAGTCCCGTAGCGGGAGGCACCGGGGAGCTGTTTTTT

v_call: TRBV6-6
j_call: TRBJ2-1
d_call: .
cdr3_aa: CASSYGGPVGEQFF
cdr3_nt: TGTGCCAGCAGTTATGGGGGACCGGTCGGAGAGCAGTTCTTC

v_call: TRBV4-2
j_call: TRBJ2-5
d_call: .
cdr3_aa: CASSQDLAMETQYF
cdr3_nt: TGTGCCAGCAGCCAAGATCTAGCAATGGAGACCCAGTACTTC

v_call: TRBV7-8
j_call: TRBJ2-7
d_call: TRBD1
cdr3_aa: CASSSFRQGIEEQYF
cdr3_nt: TGTGCCAGCAGCTCCTTCCGACAGGGGATAGAGGAGCAGTACTTC

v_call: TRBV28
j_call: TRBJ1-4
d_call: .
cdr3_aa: CASSSRPGRHLNEKLFF
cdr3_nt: TGTGCCAGCAGTTCCAGACCAGGGAGGCACCTTAATGAAAAACTGTTTTTT

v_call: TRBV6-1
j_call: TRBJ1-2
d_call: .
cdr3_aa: CASSVRLKSNYGYTF
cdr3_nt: TGTGCCAGCAGTGTCCGCCTGAAGTCTAACTATGGCTACACCTTC

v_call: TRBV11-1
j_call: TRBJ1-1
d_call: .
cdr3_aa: CASSRIWRDTEAFF
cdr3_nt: TGTGCCAGCAGCCGCATATGGCGGGACACTGAAGCTTTCTTT

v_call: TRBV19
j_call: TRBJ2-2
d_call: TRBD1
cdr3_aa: CASRRDSTPGELFF
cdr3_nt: TGTGCCAGCCGCCGGGACAGCACCCCCGGGGAGCTGTTTTTT

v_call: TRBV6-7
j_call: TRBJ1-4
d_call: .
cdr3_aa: CASSYSPRKTVF
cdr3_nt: TGTGCCAGCAGTTACTCACCGAGAAAAACTGTTTTT

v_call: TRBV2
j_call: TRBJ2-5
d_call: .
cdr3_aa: CASRTDGIHYF
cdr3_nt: TGTGCCAGCAGGACAGACGGGATTCACTACTTC

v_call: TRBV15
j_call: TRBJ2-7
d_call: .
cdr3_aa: CATSRGSSYEQYF
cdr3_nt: TGTGCCACCAGCAGAGGGTCTTCCTACGAGCAGTACTTC

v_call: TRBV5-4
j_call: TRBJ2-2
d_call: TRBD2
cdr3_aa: CASSLSIREGNTGELFF
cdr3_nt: TGTGCCAGCAGCTTGAGTATCCGGGAGGGCAACACCGGGGAGCTGTTTTTT

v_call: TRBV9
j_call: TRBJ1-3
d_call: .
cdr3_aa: CASSVGGITNTIYF
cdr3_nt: TGTGCCAGCAGCGTAGGAGGGATAACAAACACCATATATTTT

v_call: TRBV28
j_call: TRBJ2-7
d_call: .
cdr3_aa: CASSSGGLGEQYF
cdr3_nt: TGTGCCAGCAGTTCAGGCGGCCTTGGCGAGCAGTACTTC

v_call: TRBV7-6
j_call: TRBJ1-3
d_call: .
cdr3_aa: CASSRGQNSGNTIYF
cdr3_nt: TGTGCCAGCAGCCGCGGACAAAACTCTGGAAACACCATATATTTT

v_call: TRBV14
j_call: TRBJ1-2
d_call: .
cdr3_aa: CASSQAGWGYTF
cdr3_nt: TGTGCCAGCAGCCAAGCAGGGTGGGGCTACACCTTC

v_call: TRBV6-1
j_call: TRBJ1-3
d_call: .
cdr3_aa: CASSVRGGSGNTIYF
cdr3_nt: TGTGCCAGCAGTGTCCGGGGGGGGTCTGGAAACACCATATATTTT

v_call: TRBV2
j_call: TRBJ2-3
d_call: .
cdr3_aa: CASRPGLTDTQYF
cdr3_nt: TGTGCCAGCCGCCCCGGCCTCACAGATACGCAGTATTTT